A single T cell receptor (beta chain) is shown here with its context. What this receptor recognizes is not known. Base quality data are lacking; no much larger clone is found one base away. The time point tag for this specimen amounts to: less than five weeks on oral tofacitinib. This specimen's treatment or condition label, per the study, means: oral pan-JAK inhibitor, 5-10 mg twice daily. Peripheral blood and lesional scalp punch biopsies were obtained from patients with alopecia areata. PBMCs were separated by density centrifugation and stained for CD3, CD4 and CD8, after which CD4+ and CD8+ T cells were sorted on a FACSAria. Germline trimming amounts to 3 bases on V and 5 bases on J, with 4 as the count of junction bases outside the gene matches. The CDR3 goes from the cysteine to the phenylalanine over 15 residues. The CDR3 DNA has 45 bases and is translated from base 1. CDR1 and CDR2, per the germline V gene, are SGDLS and YYNGEE.

The data are from a study of CD8+ T cells in alopecia areata (dated by TCRdb to 2016 to 2019). In terms of the full investigation: The treated patients, all with moderate-to-severe alopecia areata, were enrolled in an open-label pilot trial of oral tofacitinib given at 5 to 10 mg twice daily. Tofacitinib was administered for 6 to 18 months, and 6 months of follow-up off drug were then conducted to assess delayed response and recurrence. For the treated patients, the SALT score, which quantifies what percentage of scalp surface area is affected, served as the measure of disease severity. High-throughput TCRbeta sequencing was used to examine T cell clonal expansion in alopecia areata in both the C3H/HeJ mouse model and human patients. Scalp tissue and sorted CD4+ and CD8+ peripheral blood T cells from patchy and totalis/universalis alopecia areata patients and from healthy controls were covered by human TCRbeta sequencing. Biopsies were taken from tofacitinib-treated patients at baseline and again at 4 and 24 weeks into treatment, and several of those patients also had a later scalp biopsy. Scalp clonality was compared among normal scalp (n=4), patchy alopecia areata scalp (n=8), and alopecia totalis/universalis scalp (n=8). RNA was extracted with the PAXgene miRNA kit for fixed scalp, the miRNeasy kit for PBMCs, and the RNeasy kit for mouse skin. TCRbeta CDR3 regions were amplified by immunoSEQ multiplex PCR with 35 Vbeta forward and 13 Jbeta reverse primers.

The library was generated by the immunoSEQ multiplex PCR assay. RNA was extracted from all samples and reverse transcribed into cDNA as template for TCR sequencing. First-strand cDNA was synthesized with SuperScript III using a 2:1 mix of oligo-dT and random hexamers. A synthetic immune receptor repertoire was used to assess amplification bias, and residual bias was removed computationally. In the paper's pipeline: Raw reads were preprocessed for error removal, and CDR3 was defined according to IMGT conventions as running from the conserved cysteine to phenylalanine. Clonality was computed by normalizing Shannon entropy by log2 of the number of productive unique TCRs and subtracting the result from 1. Whether each scalp clone was CD4 or CD8 was inferred by checking scalp TCRbeta sequences against the CD4 and CD8 repertoires from sorted blood. Entries here come from immuneACCESS through TCRdb and include only in-frame sequences with V and J called. Some clones fail to appear in such tables; in the studies checked, an unresolved V gene covers under half of the shortfall, and the cause of the remainder is unknown. V, J and clone size reflect that table, while D and trimming were determined from the DNA. This sample gives 140,000 to 150,000 clones in total; 45% to 65% of them show up just once. Approximately 15% of the sample belongs to the ten largest clones.

Findings and caveats that apply to the study as a whole: Because the treated cohort was small and had just a single nonresponder, larger studies are needed to establish links between baseline CD8+ expansion and response. Shared TCR sequences between patients were less evident than in mice, which may be partly attributable to HLA diversity in the patient population. Tofacitinib significantly decreased scalp clonality and the number of expanded CD8+ clones among the top 100 scalp clones. Higher clonality and more expanded CD8+ clones were observed in lesional scalp than in normal scalp, particularly in alopecia totalis/universalis, a finding suggestive of antigenic drive. Unlike mouse skin, where gammadelta T cells dominate, normal human skin contains resident alphabeta T cells that get sequenced too, which complicates analysis of the scalp TCR repertoire. During tofacitinib treatment, many expanded lesional clones stuck around in both scalp and blood, and this persistence may partly explain why relapse happens after treatment is stopped.

This chain is built from TRBV9 and TRBJ2-5, with 13 bases matching TRBD2. Sequenced here: CD8+ T cells sorted from blood, sampled at week 4, from a patient treated with tofacitinib. This TCR came from a human donor with alopecia areata. The CDR3 is CASSAGTSGVETQYF. The nucleotides are TGTGCCAGCAGCGCCGGGACTAGCGGGGTCGAGACCCAGTACTTC.